One and the same sample provided the 24 T cell receptor beta chains below, sequenced in a study of blood T cell repertoires in COVID-19. TCRdb's copy holds only in-frame clones and misses some; the assay was immunoSEQ multiplex PCR. The sample has 300,000 or so clones, 75% to 90% seen once. The material sequenced was peripheral blood. These receptor sequences come from a woman between 40 and 55 years old with acute or convalescent COVID-19.

V usage is TRBV11-2 and J usage is TRBJ1-6; D not certain. V dropped 0 bases and J dropped 4 bases, with 10 bases sitting between them. The CDR3 consists of 16 residues. CDR1 is SGHAT, CDR2 FQNNGV, per germline. This CDR3 is CASSLDAATYNSPLHF. DNA for the CDR3: TGTGCCAGCAGCTTAGACGCCGCTACTTATAATTCACCCCTCCACTTT.

The chain has TRBV6-6 and TRBJ1-4, with TRBD1 identical over 9 bases. This CDR3 is built from 15 residues. The V gene's germline CDR1 is MNHNY and CDR2 SVGAGI (reference sequence). With V trimmed by 0 bases and J by 8 bases, 4 bases remained unmatched. The CDR3 sequence: CASSYSGTGLEKLFF. CDR3 nucleotide sequence: TGTGCCAGCAGTTACTCCGGGACAGGGTTAGAAAAACTGTTTTTT.

The chain employs TRBV30 and TRBJ1-2, with a weak D call TRBD1 (6 bases). CDR1 is GTSNPN, CDR2 SVGIG, per germline (reference sequence). With 3 bases removed from V and 13 bases from J, the gap between germline ends came to 18 bases. This CDR3 spans 12 amino acids. The chain's CDR3 is CAWSLSRGGPTF. The DNA of the CDR3 is TGTGCCTGGAGCCTTTCGAGGGGGGGGCCCACCTTC.

The chain combines TRBV5-8 with TRBJ2-3; the D gene is possibly TRBD1 (5 bases). The CDR3 sequence is 17 residues long. Trimming cost V 1 base and J 0 bases, with 15 bases left between them. CDR1 and CDR2 from the germline V gene are SGHTS and YDEGEE. The chain's CDR3 is CASSLRARVFSTDTQYF. The CDR3 region has the DNA TGTGCCAGCAGCTTGAGGGCCAGGGTTTTTAGCACAGATACGCAGTATTTT.

The chain combines TRBV7-2 with TRBJ1-4, with TRBD1 matching over 11 bases. This CDR3 is built from 18 residues. The V segment lost 4 bases and the J segment 1 base; nucleotides outside the gene matches: 8. Germline V gives CDR1 SGHTA, CDR2 FQGNSA. CDR3 nucleotides: TGTGCCAGCAGCTCCCTGGACAGGGGGCGGGTAACTAATGAAAAACTGTTTTTT. Translated, it gives CASSSLDRGRVTNEKLFF. Full variable domain (remainder filled in from reference TRBV7-2 and TRBJ1-4): GAGVSQSPSNKVTEKGKDVELRCDPISGHTALYWYRQSLGQGLEFLIYFQGNSAPDKSGLPSDRFSAERTGGSVSTLTIQRTQQEDSAVYLCASSSLDRGRVTNEKLFFGSGTQLSVL.

The table lists this clone with a few counts. As DNA, the CDR3 is TGTGCCAGCAGTTTGTCCGACAGGGGGCTCGGGGAGACCCAGTACTTC. Translated: CASSLSDRGLGETQYF. The V and J genes are TRBV6-5 and TRBJ2-5; 10 bases fit TRBD1. The germline CDR1 and CDR2 sequences are MNHEY and SVGAGI. The V segment lost 4 bases and the J segment 5 bases; nucleotides outside the gene matches: 10. The CDR3 loop spans 16 amino acids.

The rearrangement uses TRBV2 and TRBJ1-5; 8 bases are a match to TRBD1. Germline V lookup: CDR1 SNHLY, CDR2 FYNNEI. V gave up 6 bases and J gave up 4 bases; unmatched junction bases: 5. The CDR3 length is 14 residues. In DNA form, the CDR3 reads TGTGCCAGCAGATTAGACAGGGGAAATCAGCCCCAGCATTTT. It specifies CASRLDRGNQPQHF.

The chain couples TRBV14 to TRBJ2-3; TRBD1 might be the D (5 bases). This CDR3 is 21 amino acids long. Germline lookup yields CDR1 SGHDN and CDR2 FVKESK. V dropped 0 bases and J dropped 2 bases, with 27 bases sitting between them. Here the CDR3 reads CASSQDPYHLTKDKLTDTQYF. CDR3 DNA: TGTGCCAGCAGCCAAGATCCATACCACCTAACCAAGGACAAGCTCACAGATACGCAGTATTTT.

This clone was seen a handful of times. Other DNA sequences of this sample code for an identical CDR3. The J gene is TRBJ2-3, the V gene TRBV6-1; D is ambiguous. This CDR3 is built from 11 residues. The V and J ends lost 2 bases and 6 bases respectively, with 3 bases between them. Germline V lookup: CDR1 MNHNS, CDR2 SASEGT. CDR3 sequence: CASSELDTQYF. The CDR3 DNA is TGTGCCAGCAGTGAACTGGATACGCAGTATTTT.

The V gene is TRBV27, the J gene TRBJ1-6, with TRBD1 identical over 9 bases. CDR3 size: 15 residues. CDR1 and CDR2 (germline): MNHEY, SMNVEV (reference sequence). Trimming removed 3 bases from V and 9 bases from J; junction bases left unmatched: 6. Here the CDR3 DNA reads TGTGCCAGCAGTTTGACTGACAGGGGGGCTTCACCCCTCCACTTT. Translated, it gives CASSLTDRGASPLHF.

As to this clone: Mismatch with germline at one junction end may stem from a read error. V usage is TRBV3-1 (or the pseudogene TRBV3-2) and J usage is TRBJ2-3, with 9 bases fitting TRBD2. The CDR3 extends over 16 amino acids. The germline gives CDR1 LGHDT, CDR2 YNNKEL (reference sequence). DNA for the CDR3: TGTGCCAGCAGTCAAGATTTAGCGGGGGGCACAGATACGCAGTATTTT. Translation: CASSQDLAGGTDTQYF.

The chain combines TRBV10-1 with TRBJ2-2; D remains unclear. The CDR3 has 13 amino acids. Trimming took off 0 bases at V and 6 bases at J, with 5 bases between the two ends. The germline CDR1 and CDR2 sequences are WNHNN and SYGVQD (reference sequence). The CDR3 nucleotides are TGCGCCAGCAGTGAGTCACGAGCCGGGGAGCTGTTTTTT. It translates to CASSESRAGELFF.

V and J are TRBV24-1 and TRBJ2-3, with 12 bases aligning to TRBD2. The length of the CDR3 is 15 residues. CDR1 is KGHDR, CDR2 SFDVKD, per germline. J gave up 6 bases and V 7 bases, and 7 bases lay outside the gene matches. The CDR3 is CATRASGGVEDTQYF. DNA for the CDR3: TGTGCCACCAGGGCTAGCGGGGGGGTGGAGGATACGCAGTATTTT.

The chain combines TRBV29-1 with TRBJ1-4, with TRBD1 matching 8 bases. The CDR3 contains 14 residues. CDR1 is SQVTM, CDR2 ANQGSEA, per germline. The V segment lost 1 base and the J segment 7 bases; nucleotides outside the gene matches: 5. DNA of the CDR3: TGCAGCGTTGAAGTGCAGGGGGCGGGTGAAAAACTGTTTTTT. Its translation is CSVEVQGAGEKLFF.

The chain recombines TRBV11-2 with TRBJ1-3; unclear D gene. Germline values: CDR1 SGHAT, CDR2 FQNNGV. V lost 4 bases and J 1 base, leaving 8 bases between the germline ends. This CDR3 contains 14 residues. The CDR3 region has the DNA TGTGCCAGCAGCTCCGCGGGGTCTGGAAACACCATATATTTT. It translates to CASSSAGSGNTIYF. The whole variable domain, remainder taken from reference TRBV11-2 and TRBJ1-3, is EAGVAQSPRYKIIEKRQSVAFWCNPISGHATLYWYQQILGQGPKLLIQFQNNGVVDDSQLPKDRFSAERLKGVDSTLKIQPAKLEDSAVYLCASSSAGSGNTIYFGEGSWLTVV.

This chain uses TRBV3-1 (or the pseudogene TRBV3-2) with TRBJ1-6, with 7 bases aligning to TRBD1. The CDR3 totals 14 residues. V lost 3 bases to trimming and J lost 7 bases; unmatched junction nucleotides: 3. Germline assignment: CDR1 LGHDT and CDR2 YNNKEL (reference sequence). CDR3 loop: CASSHIQGNSPLHF. In DNA, the CDR3 is TGTGCCAGCAGCCACATACAGGGGAATTCACCCCTCCACTTT.

The V and J genes are TRBV19 and TRBJ2-2, with 10 bases that match TRBD2. J was trimmed by 13 bases and V by 5 bases; bases with no gene match: 13. CDR3 length: 15 residues. Germline CDR1 LNHDA, CDR2 SQIVND (reference sequence). The CDR3 nucleotides are TGTGCCAGTAGTCCGTATTATAGCGGGGGGATCGGGCTGTTTTTT. Translated: CASSPYYSGGIGLFF.

This clone came up a few times. The V gene is TRBV9, the J gene TRBJ2-1; D uncertain. This CDR3 comprises 18 residues. Germline assignment: CDR1 SGDLS and CDR2 YYNGEE. Trimming cost V 7 bases and J 1 base, with 24 bases left between them. CDR3 region: CASGEAPRGTKSYNEQFF. The DNA for the CDR3 is TGTGCCAGCGGTGAGGCTCCCCGAGGTACAAAGTCCTACAATGAGCAGTTCTTC.

This chain uses TRBV9 with TRBJ1-6; D is perhaps TRBD1 (5 bases). Germline-derived CDR1 and CDR2 are SGDLS and YYNGEE. CDR3 size: 14 residues. V gave up 3 bases and J gave up 10 bases, with 14 bases separating them. The CDR3 here is CASSAGFSDSPLHF. The DNA for the CDR3 is TGTGCCAGCAGCGCAGGGTTTTCTGACTCACCCCTCCACTTT.

The gene calls are TRBV27 and TRBJ2-7; TRBD1 agrees at 8 bases. Germline V gives CDR1 MNHEY, CDR2 SMNVEV (reference sequence). The ends lost 7 bases at V and 4 bases at J; junction bases unmatched: 15. The CDR3 extends over 16 amino acids. The CDR3 DNA is TGTGCCAGCACCTTACCCGGGACAGGCACACTTTACGAGCAGTACGTC. This gives the protein CASTLPGTGTLYEQYV.

This clone was recorded once. The chain joins TRBV6-5 to TRBJ1-4; maybe TRBD1 (5 bases). The CDR3 sequence is 15 residues long. Trimming left V 2 bases short and J 8 bases short, with 15 bases between. CDR1 is MNHEY and CDR2 is SVGAGI in the germline V gene. The CDR3 nucleotides are TGTGCCAGCAGTTACAGTCAGGGCGCAGGAGAAAAACTGTTTTTT. It encodes CASSYSQGAGEKLFF.

This chain joins TRBV19 and TRBJ1-2; 9 bases match TRBD1. The CDR3 covers 15 residues. CDR1 is LNHDA and CDR2 is SQIVND in the germline V gene (reference sequence). The J segment lost 7 bases and the V segment lost 4 bases, leaving 10 bases of the junction unmatched. CDR3 protein: CASSRASGQGFGYTF. Written as DNA, the CDR3 is TGTGCCAGTAGTAGGGCTAGCGGACAGGGGTTTGGCTACACCTTC.

The CDR3 reads CASSPPGRETQYF. The DNA of the CDR3 is TGTGCCAGCAGTCCCCCCGGGAGAGAGACCCAGTACTTC. The chain links TRBV12-3 or TRBV12-4 to TRBJ2-5; a weak D match, TRBD2 (6 bases). This CDR3 comprises 13 residues. Trimming took off 5 bases at V and 4 bases at J, with 11 bases between the two ends.

This chain connects TRBV9 to TRBJ2-6, with a tentative D call TRBD2 (5 bases). Trimming removed 7 bases from V and 0 bases from J, with 14 bases in between. There are 16 residues in the CDR3. Germline CDR1 and CDR2: SGDLS and YYNGEE. In DNA form, the CDR3 reads TGTGCCAGCGCACGACTACTGCTCTCTGGGGCCAACGTCCTGACTTTC. It codes for CASARLLLSGANVLTF.